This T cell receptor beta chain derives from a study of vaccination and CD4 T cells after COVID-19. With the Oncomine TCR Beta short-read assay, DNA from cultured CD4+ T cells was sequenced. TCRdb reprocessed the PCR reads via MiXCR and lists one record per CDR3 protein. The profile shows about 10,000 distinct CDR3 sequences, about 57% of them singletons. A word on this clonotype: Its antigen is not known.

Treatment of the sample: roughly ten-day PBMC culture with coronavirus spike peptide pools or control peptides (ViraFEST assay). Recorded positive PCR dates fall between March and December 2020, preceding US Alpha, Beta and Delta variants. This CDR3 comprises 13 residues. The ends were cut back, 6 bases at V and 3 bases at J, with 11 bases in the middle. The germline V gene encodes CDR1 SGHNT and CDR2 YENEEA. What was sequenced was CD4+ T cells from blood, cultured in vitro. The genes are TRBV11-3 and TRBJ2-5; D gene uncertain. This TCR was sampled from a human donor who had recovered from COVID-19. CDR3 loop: CASSINGKETQYF. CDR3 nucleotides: TGTGCCAGCAGTATTAATGGTAAAGAGACCCAGTACTTC.